The sequence of this TCR beta chain was determined in a study of identical twins' blood T cells. Findings of the study overall: Each donor's most abundant TCRbeta clonotypes shared more CDR3 sequences with her twin than unrelated donors. Twins reportedly had markedly more similar V usage than unrelated donors, even among out-of-frame TCRbeta clonotypes.

The germline V gene has CDR1 SGHRS and CDR2 YFSETQ. The CDR3 is 16 residues long. Trimming removed 0 bases at V and 0 bases at J, with 12 bases between. TCRdb reanalysed the 5' RACE reads using MiXCR and keeps one entry per CDR3 protein. The profile shows around 380,000 distinct CDR3 sequences, roughly 31% of them singletons. This clonotype has a handful of counts. No antigen is known for it. The sequenced material came from PBMCs. The chain carries TRBV5-1 and TRBJ1-1, with D perhaps TRBD1 (5 bases). The source of this sequence is a woman between 18 and 50 years old in good health. The CDR3 sequence: CASSLEGASMNTEAFF. DNA of the CDR3: TGCGCCAGCAGCTTGGAAGGGGCCAGTATGAACACTGAAGCTTTCTTT.